The 27 T cell receptor beta chains below all came from one sample that was sequenced in a study of regulatory T cells in long-lasting Graves disease. Indicated time point: newly diagnosed GD, antithyroid drugs for less than 3 months. The TCR library used RNA extracted from PBMCs. According to the study, TCR beta libraries were built with iRepertoire HTBI primers and CDR3-region Arm-PCR. TCRdb redid the calling of the multiplex PCR reads with MiXCR, one entry per CDR3 protein. Of more than 300,000 distinct CDR3 sequences detected, roughly 15% appear once; the ten largest clones hold about a fifth. Specimen: peripheral blood mononuclear cells (PBMCs), collected at new diagnosis, from a patient treated with antithyroid drugs. These receptors all stem from a female donor with Graves disease.

This clonotype was seen at least ten times. The chain carries TRBV6-5 and TRBJ1-4; D is possibly TRBD1 (6 bases). Germline values: CDR1 MNHEY, CDR2 SVGAGI. The CDR3 is 15 amino acids. V gave up 3 bases and J gave up 3 bases, with 11 bases separating them. CDR3 nucleotide sequence: TGTGCCAGCAGTTATTCCGACAGGTCTAATGAAAAACTGTTTTTT. Protein: CASSYSDRSNEKLFF.

The table lists this clonotype with many counts. This rearrangement joins TRBV4-1 to TRBJ1-6; TRBD1 agrees at 7 bases. The junction had 8 bases not matched to a gene; V was cut back by 2 bases and J by 7 bases. The length of the CDR3 is 16 residues. CDR1 and CDR2 (germline): MGHRA, YSYEKL. CDR3 sequence reads: CASSQPPGTDNSPLHF. CDR3 bases: TGCGCCAGCAGCCAACCTCCTGGGACAGACAATTCACCCCTCCACTTT.

This clonotype came up many times. The J gene is TRBJ1-4, the V gene TRBV27, with TRBD1 matching 10 bases. This CDR3 is built from 14 residues. The J segment lost 4 bases and the V segment lost 6 bases, leaving 2 bases of the junction unmatched. Per the germline V gene, CDR1 is MNHEY and CDR2 is SMNVEV (reference sequence). The CDR3: CASSWTGGNEKLFF. In nucleotides, the CDR3 is TGTGCCAGCAGCTGGACAGGGGGTAATGAAAAACTGTTTTTT.

This clonotype was observed many times. This chain links TRBV20-1 with TRBJ1-6, with 8 bases matching TRBD1. V gave up 0 bases and J gave up 7 bases; unmatched junction bases: 8. Germline-derived CDR1 and CDR2 are DFQATT and SNEGSKA (reference sequence). The CDR3 spans 16 residues. The CDR3 DNA reads as TGCAGTGCTAGAGAAGCAGGGGGCGCCGGAAATTCACCCCTCCACTTT. Protein sequence: CSAREAGGAGNSPLHF.

Points on this clonotype: Being one base from a much bigger clone, this may be a read error. J is TRBJ1-1 and V is TRBV7-9; the D gene is possibly TRBD1 (5 bases). Germline V CDR1 and CDR2: SEHNR, FQNEAQ (reference sequence). This CDR3 has 12 residues. Trimming removed 5 bases from V and 5 bases from J, with 9 bases in between. The chain's CDR3 is CASSRGRTEAFF. CDR3 DNA: TGTGCCAGCAGCCGGGGGAGGACTGAAGCTTTCTTT.

This clonotype has a count of ten or more. This chain uses TRBV5-1 with TRBJ2-7, with a possible D match to TRBD1 (5 bases). Looked up from germline, CDR1 is SGHRS and CDR2 is YFSETQ. Trimming stripped 0 bases from V and 2 bases from J, with 9 bases between. The CDR3 spans 14 residues. The CDR3 DNA is TGCGCCAGCAGCTTGGACAGGTTCGCCTACGAGCAGTACTTC. It specifies CASSLDRFAYEQYF.

This clonotype was counted many times. The chain carries TRBV12-3 or TRBV12-4 and TRBJ2-1; TRBD2 is a possible D gene (6 bases). This CDR3 contains 17 residues. Trimming took off 4 bases at V and 8 bases at J, with 24 bases between the two ends. The CDR3 region is CASSSRLAATGMDEQFF. The DNA for the CDR3 is TGTGCCAGCAGTTCACGATTAGCGGCGACCGGTATGGATGAGCAGTTCTTC.

This clonotype was picked up many times. The gene calls are TRBV7-2 and TRBJ2-7; TRBD2 agrees at 8 bases. V shed 5 bases and J 2 bases; nucleotides not matched to a gene: 17. CDR1 and CDR2 from the germline V gene are SGHTA and FQGNSA. The CDR3 runs 18 residues. The CDR3 protein is CASSPRGSGAGGAYEQYF. In nucleotides, the CDR3 is TGTGCCAGCAGCCCCCGGGGGAGTGGGGCGGGGGGAGCCTACGAGCAGTACTTC.

This clonotype appeared many times. The chain is built from TRBV6-2 or TRBV6-3 and TRBJ1-4, with D perhaps TRBD1 (6 bases). Per germline, CDR1 MNHEY and CDR2 SVGEGT. The CDR3 is 18 residues long. Trimming stripped 5 bases from V and 0 bases from J, with 19 bases between. CDR3 in DNA: TGTGCCAGCAGTGAACACGGGGAGAGACAGGCAACTAATGAAAAACTGTTTTTT. Amino acid sequence: CASSEHGERQATNEKLFF.

This clonotype was detected a few times. Mismatch with germline at one junction end may stem from a read error. V and J are TRBV20-1 and TRBJ2-3; 8 bases align to TRBD1. The germline gives CDR1 DFQATT, CDR2 SNEGSKA (reference sequence). This CDR3 spans 14 amino acids. The CDR3 DNA follows: TGCAATGCTCGGAGCCAGGGGGCCGGAGATACGCAGTATTTT. It encodes CNARSQGAGDTQYF.

V and J are TRBV29-1 and TRBJ1-1; D unresolved. Germline values: CDR1 SQVTM, CDR2 ANQGSEA. The CDR3 runs 12 residues. CDR3 sequence reads: CSANTRNTEAFF. CDR3 nucleotide sequence: TGCAGTGCCAACACAAGGAACACTGAAGCTTTCTTT.

This clonotype was counted ten times or more. The CDR3 spells CASSGRTYYQTANTEAFF. The CDR3 bases are TGCGCCAGCAGCGGACGAACGTATTACCAGACAGCGAACACTGAAGCTTTCTTT. The rearrangement links TRBV5-1 to TRBJ1-1; D perhaps matches TRBD1 (5 bases). The V end lost 4 bases, the J end lost 1 base, and 23 bases lay between the germline ends. Germline loops: CDR1 SGHRS, CDR2 YFSETQ. The CDR3 contains 18 residues.

As concerns this clonotype: Being one base from a much bigger clone, this may be a read error. Lacking the conserved final phenylalanine or tryptophan, this CDR3 likely reflects a read error. The genes are TRBV7-9 and TRBJ2-5; either TRBD1 or TRBD2 may fit D (5 bases each). The CDR3 consists of 15 residues. Germline loops: CDR1 SEHNR, CDR2 FQNEAQ (reference sequence). The germline V and J ends were trimmed by 5 bases and 2 bases, with 15 bases remaining between them. CDR3 loop: CASSGTGTTQETQYS. The CDR3 DNA reads TGTGCCAGCAGCGGTACCGGGACCACACAAGAGACCCAGTACTCC.

The sample holds many counts of this clonotype. The chain links TRBV11-2 to TRBJ2-2, with D tentatively TRBD2 (6 bases). The CDR3 is 16 amino acids. V was cut by 4 bases and J by 2 bases, with 14 bases left in between. Germline V gives CDR1 SGHAT, CDR2 FQNNGV. For the CDR3, the DNA is TGTGCCAGCAGCTCCATTGTTAGCGGCAACACCGGGGAGCTGTTTTTT. Translated: CASSSIVSGNTGELFF.

This clonotype was seen ten or more times. The rearrangement links TRBV7-9 to TRBJ2-5; 12 nucleotides align to TRBD2. The CDR3 runs 17 residues. The V gene's germline CDR1 is SEHNR and CDR2 FQNEAQ (reference sequence). The J segment lost 10 bases and the V segment lost 3 bases, leaving 15 bases of the junction unmatched. CDR3 region: CASSFPTSGGLAEDQYF. CDR3 coding DNA: TGTGCCAGCAGCTTCCCAACTAGCGGGGGGTTAGCGGAGGACCAGTACTTC.

The V and J genes are TRBV5-4 and TRBJ2-5; 12 bases are shared with TRBD2. CDR3 length: 14 residues. The J segment lost 5 bases and the V segment lost 2 bases, leaving 1 base of the junction unmatched. CDR1 is SGHNT, CDR2 YYREEE, per germline (reference sequence). The DNA of the CDR3 is TGTGCCAGCAGCTTTGGGACTAGCGGGGAGACCCAGTACTTC. It translates to CASSFGTSGETQYF.

This clonotype was detected ten times or more. The rearrangement joins TRBV7-2 to TRBJ2-7, with 12 bases fitting TRBD2. Germline V gives CDR1 SGHTA, CDR2 FQGNSA. The V segment lost 5 bases and the J segment 9 bases; nucleotides outside the gene matches: 11. This CDR3 has 15 residues. This CDR3 is CASSPDATSGSRQYF. The CDR3 DNA reads TGTGCCAGCAGCCCTGATGCGACTAGCGGGAGTCGGCAGTACTTC.

This clonotype occurred a few times. This chain connects TRBV27 to TRBJ2-2, with D unclear. V was cut by 1 base and J by 4 bases, with 13 bases left in between. The CDR3 is 16 residues long. Germline V gene lookup returns CDR1 MNHEY and CDR2 SMNVEV (reference sequence). The CDR3 DNA sequence: TGTGCCAGCAGTTTATTACCCAAGGTTGGCACCGGGGAGCTGTTTTTT. Residues: CASSLLPKVGTGELFF.

The chain combines TRBV6-2 or TRBV6-3 with TRBJ1-5; D perhaps matches TRBD1 (5 bases). There are 14 residues in the CDR3. The germline V and J ends were trimmed by 5 bases and 5 bases, with 13 bases remaining between them. Per the germline V gene, CDR1 is MNHEY and CDR2 is SVGEGT. In nucleotides, the CDR3 is TGTGCCAGCAGTGGCGGGACCTCATATCAGCCCCAGCATTTT. Protein: CASSGGTSYQPQHF.

This clonotype has ten or more counts. This rearrangement joins TRBV18 to TRBJ1-2, with D possibly matching TRBD1 (5 bases). V lost 2 bases and J lost 3, with 7 bases in between. CDR1 KGHSH and CDR2 LQKENI come from the germline V gene. This CDR3 is 13 amino acids long. The CDR3 loop is CASSPDSDYGYTF. CDR3 DNA sequence: TGTGCCAGCTCACCAGACAGTGACTATGGCTACACCTTC.

This clonotype was observed many times. This chain links TRBV19 with TRBJ2-4; D may be TRBD1 or TRBD2 (5 bases each). CDR3 length equals 20 residues. CDR1 and CDR2 from the germline V gene are LNHDA and SQIVND (reference sequence). V shed 0 bases and J shed 0 bases, with 21 bases lying between them. CDR3 in amino acids: CASSIERVQGDRQAKNIQYF. CDR3 bases: TGTGCCAGTAGTATAGAACGAGTACAAGGGGACCGCCAAGCCAAAAACATTCAGTACTTC.

This clonotype was seen a handful of times. A much bigger clone sits one base away, suggesting this may be a read error. No conserved phenylalanine or tryptophan is present at the end of the CDR3, so a read error is the likely explanation. CDR3 amino acids: CASSRDLPSSSPLHL. In DNA form, the CDR3 reads TGTGCCAGCAGCCGAGACCTCCCCTCTAGTTCACCCCTCCACCTT. The V and J genes are TRBV3-1 and TRBJ1-6; D is uncertain. The germline gives CDR1 LGHDT, CDR2 YNNKEL (reference sequence). Between the trimmed V and J ends, which lost 4 bases and 9 bases, there was a span of 16 bases. The length of the CDR3 is 15 residues.

This clonotype has ten or more counts. The J gene is TRBJ2-5, the V gene TRBV28; TRBD2 agrees at 7 bases. CDR3 size: 14 residues. The V segment lost 2 bases and the J segment 5 bases; nucleotides outside the gene matches: 5. CDR1 and CDR2 from the germline V gene are MDHEN and SYDVKM. CDR3 protein: CASSLGGGLETQYF. The CDR3 nucleotides are TGTGCCAGCAGTTTAGGGGGGGGTCTGGAGACCCAGTACTTC.

The table lists this clonotype with a few counts. A much larger clone differs by one base, so this may be a read error. The rearrangement links TRBV7-9 to TRBJ1-2, with 7 bases identical to TRBD1. The CDR3 extends over 14 amino acids. CDR1 is SEHNR and CDR2 is FQNEAQ in the germline V gene (reference sequence). Germline trimming cut 11 bases from V and 2 bases from J; bases unmatched to any gene: 11. The CDR3 loop is CAGGPPTGNYGYTF. DNA for the CDR3: TGTGCCGGCGGCCCCCCGACAGGGAACTATGGCTACACCTTC.

The sample holds many counts of this clonotype. This chain uses TRBV7-9 with TRBJ2-7; TRBD1 aligns across 8 bases. CDR1 is SEHNR, CDR2 FQNEAQ, per germline (reference sequence). Trimming took 5 bases from V and 0 from J; bases not matched to a gene: 6. The CDR3 is 15 amino acids. CDR3 loop: CASSPETGASYEQYF. The CDR3 DNA reads TGTGCCAGCAGCCCAGAGACAGGGGCCTCCTACGAGCAGTACTTC.

Many counts were recorded for this clonotype. DNA for the CDR3: TGTGCCAGCAGCCGCGAACCAGGGCTTGCCAAAAACATTCAGTACTTC. Translation: CASSREPGLAKNIQYF. V and J are TRBV3-1 and TRBJ2-4; tentative D call: TRBD1 (5 bases). Trimming cost V 4 bases and J 1 base, with 14 bases left between them. CDR3 length equals 16 residues. Germline-derived CDR1 and CDR2 are LGHDT and YNNKEL (reference sequence).

This clonotype was found many times. The chain recombines TRBV4-2 with TRBJ1-6, with 11 bases matching TRBD1. Looked up from germline, CDR1 is LGHNA and CDR2 is YNFKEQ. V lost 3 bases to trimming and J lost 10 bases; unmatched junction nucleotides: 5. There are 15 residues in the CDR3. The CDR3 loop reads CASSQVDRGRSPLHF. The DNA of the CDR3 is TGTGCCAGCAGCCAGGTGGACAGGGGGCGATCACCCCTCCACTTT.